Listed here are 16 T cell receptor beta chains from one sample, sequenced in a study of T cell responses to AZD1222 COVID-19 vaccine. Assay: immunoSEQ multiplex PCR; the TCRdb copy retains only in-frame clones and omits some. Of approximately 190,000 clones in the sample, about 94% were seen once. Here the sequenced sample was peripheral blood, taken 28 days after the second AZD1222 dose. These receptor sequences come from an adult who received the AZD1222 COVID-19 vaccine.

The chain carries TRBV28 and TRBJ1-2; 8 bases align to TRBD1. This CDR3 is built from 14 residues. Germline V gives CDR1 MDHEN, CDR2 SYDVKM. Trimming removed 5 bases from V and 0 bases from J; junction bases left unmatched: 2. CDR3 amino acids: CASSADRANYGYTF. In DNA form, the CDR3 reads TGTGCCAGCAGTGCGGACAGGGCTAACTATGGCTACACCTTC.

The chain employs TRBV28 and TRBJ2-1; either TRBD1 or TRBD2 may supply D (5 bases each). Germline lookup yields CDR1 MDHEN and CDR2 SYDVKM. The CDR3 is 14 amino acids. V was clipped by 6 bases and J by 3 bases, with 12 bases between them. CDR3 protein: CASSGAWGYNEQFF. CDR3 DNA sequence: TGTGCCAGCAGCGGGGCATGGGGCTACAATGAGCAGTTCTTC.

CDR3 in amino acids: CASSMEGSGANVLTF. The DNA for the CDR3 is TGTGCCAGTAGTATGGAGGGCTCTGGGGCCAACGTCCTGACTTTC. The V gene is TRBV19, the J gene TRBJ2-6; tentatively, D is TRBD2 (6 bases). The CDR3 totals 15 residues. From germline, CDR1 is LNHDA and CDR2 SQIVND (reference sequence). V shed 3 bases and J shed 0 bases, with 6 bases lying between them.

The genes are TRBV6-5 and TRBJ1-2; D gene unclear. CDR3 size: 14 residues. V gave up 6 bases and J gave up 2 bases, with 13 bases separating them. Germline values: CDR1 MNHEY, CDR2 SVGAGI. CDR3 in DNA: TGTGCCAGCAGGTACACCCGGGGAAACTATGGCTACACCTTC. The encoded protein is CASRYTRGNYGYTF.

This clone was counted a single time. V usage is TRBV7-3 and J usage is TRBJ2-1; no reliable D call. V was trimmed by 5 bases and J by 3 bases, leaving 17 bases between them. This CDR3 is built from 16 residues. CDR1 SGHTA and CDR2 FQGTGA come from the germline V gene. The CDR3 DNA follows: TGTGCCAGCAGCACAACTACGCAGGATTTCTACAATGAGCAGTTCTTC. Translating it yields CASSTTTQDFYNEQFF.

The chain uses TRBV11-2 and TRBJ2-5; D is possibly TRBD1 or TRBD2 (6 bases each). This CDR3 comprises 16 residues. The ends were cut back, 5 bases at V and 0 bases at J, with 16 bases in the middle. In germline, CDR1 is SGHAT, CDR2 FQNNGV. CDR3 in DNA: TGTGCCAGCAGCCCGGGGGCCACACAGTACCAAGAGACCCAGTACTTC. Its protein product is CASSPGATQYQETQYF.

This chain connects TRBV2 to TRBJ2-7; 7 bases match TRBD1. The CDR3 extends over 15 amino acids. CDR1 SNHLY and CDR2 FYNNEI come from the germline V gene. The junction had 8 bases not matched to a gene; V was cut back by 2 bases and J by 4 bases. CDR3: CASSELGQGVYEQYF. CDR3 sequence (DNA): TGTGCCAGCAGTGAATTGGGCCAGGGGGTTTACGAGCAGTACTTC.

The chain employs TRBV29-1 and TRBJ1-5; no definite D call. This CDR3 contains 13 residues. Per the germline V gene, CDR1 is SQVTM and CDR2 is ANQGSEA. V was trimmed by 4 bases and J by 5 bases, leaving 12 bases between them. This CDR3 is CSVAPGRDQPQHF. The CDR3 DNA reads TGCAGCGTTGCCCCAGGAAGGGATCAGCCCCAGCATTTT.

The chain links TRBV12-3 or TRBV12-4 to TRBJ1-3; D not resolved. This CDR3 contains 12 residues. V lost 1 base, J lost 4 bases, and 2 bases lay in between. In nucleotides, the CDR3 is TGTGCCAGCAGTTTAGACGGAAACACCATATATTTT. Amino acids: CASSLDGNTIYF.

V and J are TRBV27 and TRBJ1-1, with 9 bases identical to TRBD1. The germline gives CDR1 MNHEY, CDR2 SMNVEV (reference sequence). J was trimmed by 4 bases and V by 5 bases; bases with no gene match: 17. CDR3 size: 18 residues. Here the CDR3 DNA reads TGTGCCAGCAGTAGATTTCAGACAGGGGGATATGTTGGCACTGAAGCTTTCTTT. Translated, it gives CASSRFQTGGYVGTEAFF.

V usage is TRBV4-3 and J usage is TRBJ1-1; the D is unclear. Looked up from germline, CDR1 is LGHNA and CDR2 is YSLEER. This CDR3 comprises 14 residues. V lost 1 base, J lost 7 bases, and 13 bases lay in between. The CDR3 coding sequence is TGCGCCAGCAGCCAAGTCCAGGAGATCGATGAAGCTTTCTTT. Translating gives CASSQVQEIDEAFF.

The chain carries TRBV6-5 and TRBJ1-6; D perhaps matches TRBD1 (6 bases). Trimming shortened V by 5 bases and J by 7 bases, and 15 bases separated the two germline ends. The CDR3 consists of 15 residues. Germline V gene sequence: CDR1 MNHEY, CDR2 SVGAGI. The CDR3 region is CASSQNDRLNSPLHF. In nucleotides, the CDR3 is TGTGCCAGCAGTCAGAATGACAGGCTGAATTCACCCCTCCACTTT.

The chain's CDR3 is CASAEGYKAYEQYF. In nucleotides, the CDR3 is TGTGCTAGTGCGGAAGGCTACAAGGCCTACGAGCAGTACTTC. This chain uses TRBV12-5 with TRBJ2-7; D is unclear. CDR3 length: 14 amino acids. The germline V gene has CDR1 LGHNT and CDR2 FRNRAP. V lost 7 bases and J lost 2, with 15 bases in between.

The chain links TRBV7-9 to TRBJ2-6; D could derive from TRBD1 or TRBD2 (5 bases each). The CDR3 is 16 residues long. Germline CDR1 reads SEHNR; CDR2 reads FQNEAQ (reference sequence). The germline V and J ends were trimmed by 5 bases and 0 bases, with 11 bases remaining between them. This CDR3 is CASSPGTGSGANVLTF. In nucleotides, the CDR3 is TGTGCCAGCAGCCCCGGGACCGGCTCTGGGGCCAACGTCCTGACTTTC.

This clone was observed a handful of times. This chain's CDR3 is CAIRDSSGNTIYF. The CDR3 region has the DNA TGTGCCATCAGGGACAGCTCTGGAAACACCATATATTTT. The J gene is TRBJ1-3, the V gene TRBV10-3; tentatively, D is TRBD1 (6 bases). Germline V lookup: CDR1 ENHRY, CDR2 SYGVKD. Trimming shortened V by 6 bases and J by 0 bases, and 6 bases separated the two germline ends. There are 13 residues in the CDR3.

The rearrangement links TRBV5-5 to TRBJ1-2; no reliable D call. Germline lookup yields CDR1 SGHKS and CDR2 YYEKEE (reference sequence). Deletions cut 4 bases from V and 0 bases from J, with 10 bases between. The CDR3 totals 14 residues. CDR3 coding DNA: TGTGCCAGCAGCCCGACGGCAGCTAACTATGGCTACACCTTC. Its protein is CASSPTAANYGYTF.